Listed here are 26 T cell receptor beta chains from one sample, sequenced in a study of cytomegalovirus exposure and HLA in healthy donors. PCR primers comprised 60 Vbeta and 13 Jbeta primers. Clones were sequenced by immunoSEQ multiplex PCR, and TCRdb holds only the in-frame ones, with some missing. This table has some 200,000 clones, around 79% appearing once. Sequencing used PBMCs. The receptors derive from a male donor in good health and CMV-seropositive.

This clone came up once. The rearrangement links TRBV5-6 to TRBJ2-5; perhaps TRBD2 as D (5 bases). Trimming cost V 2 bases and J 5 bases, with 19 bases left between them. This CDR3 has 16 amino acids. Looked up from germline, CDR1 is SGHDT and CDR2 is YYEEEE. CDR3 nucleotides: TGTGCCAGCAGCTTTGGAACGTCGGCTAGCTCTGAGACCCAGTACTTC. Translating it yields CASSFGTSASSETQYF.

V and J are TRBV15 and TRBJ2-5; 13 nucleotides align to TRBD2. V was clipped by 6 bases and J by 2 bases; unmatched bases: 6. This CDR3 has 16 residues. From germline, CDR1 is LNHNV and CDR2 YYDKDF (reference sequence). CDR3 DNA: TGTGCCACCAGGCCCGGGACTAGCGGGGTACAAGAGACCCAGTACTTC. Translation: CATRPGTSGVQETQYF.

Comment on this clone: Other DNA sequences in this sample translate to the same CDR3. This chain links TRBV28 with TRBJ1-6; TRBD1 aligns across 9 bases. This CDR3 has 14 residues. Trimming cost V 6 bases and J 7 bases; bases outside gene matches: 4. The germline gives CDR1 MDHEN, CDR2 SYDVKM. CDR3 loop: CASRPGQGNSPLHF. The CDR3 DNA is TGTGCCAGCAGACCGGGACAGGGCAATTCACCCCTCCACTTT.

The rearrangement uses TRBV7-2 and TRBJ2-7; the D is unclear. The CDR3 runs to 15 residues. Per the germline V gene, CDR1 is SGHTA and CDR2 is FQGNSA. V gave up 1 base and J gave up 2 bases, with 12 bases separating them. The CDR3 DNA follows: TGTGCCAGCAGCTTAGTTTCCCAGGCACCCTACGAGCAGTACTTC. It codes for CASSLVSQAPYEQYF.

The V gene is TRBV2, the J gene TRBJ2-7, with D maybe TRBD2 (6 bases). The V and J ends lost 2 bases and 3 bases respectively, with 14 bases between them. The length of the CDR3 is 15 residues. The germline gives CDR1 SNHLY, CDR2 FYNNEI. CDR3 in amino acids: CASSESGGSNYEQYF. The CDR3 bases are TGTGCCAGCAGTGAATCCGGGGGTTCGAACTACGAGCAGTACTTC.

In regard to this clone: One end of the junction is discordant with germline, which a read error may explain. The chain uses TRBV7-7 and TRBJ2-1; 13 bases are shared with TRBD2. Per germline, CDR1 SSHAT and CDR2 FNYEAQ (reference sequence). The CDR3 has 17 residues. This CDR3 is CASSPGLAGVFNNEQFF. The DNA for the CDR3 is TGTGCTAGCAGCCCCGGACTAGCGGGAGTATTTAACAATGAGCAGTTCTTC. The variable domain in full, completed from reference TRBV7-7 and TRBJ2-1, reads GAGVSQSPRYKVTKRGQDVTLRCDPISSHATLYWYQQALGQGPEFLTYFNYEAQPDKSGLPSDRFSAERPEGSISTLTIQRTEQRDSAMYRCASSPGLAGVFNNEQFFGPGTRLTVL.

V is TRBV5-4 and J is TRBJ1-1; the D gene is possibly TRBD1 (6 bases). Germline values: CDR1 SGHNT, CDR2 YYREEE (reference sequence). CDR3 length equals 13 residues. The V end lost 4 bases, the J end lost 11 bases, and 18 bases lay between the germline ends. The CDR3 sequence is CASSLTTGGTAFF. The DNA for the CDR3 is TGTGCCAGCAGCCTAACGACAGGAGGCACGGCTTTCTTT.

The chain couples TRBV7-9 to TRBJ1-6; TRBD1 matches 7 bases. The junction had 14 bases not matched to a gene; V was cut back by 5 bases and J by 13 bases. Germline loops: CDR1 SEHNR, CDR2 FQNEAQ (reference sequence). This CDR3 has 15 amino acids. CDR3 amino acids: CASSARDSMWAPLHF. DNA of the CDR3: TGTGCCAGCAGCGCCAGGGACAGCATGTGGGCCCCCCTCCACTTT.

This chain joins TRBV9 and TRBJ2-7, with 7 bases aligning to TRBD1. CDR1 is SGDLS, CDR2 YYNGEE, per germline. Trimming took 2 bases from V and 0 from J; bases not matched to a gene: 5. This CDR3 spans 15 amino acids. In DNA form, the CDR3 reads TGTGCCAGCAGCGTGGGACAGACAAACTCCTACGAGCAGTACTTC. This codes for CASSVGQTNSYEQYF.

This rearrangement joins TRBV7-2 to TRBJ2-7; 13 bases line up with TRBD2. V was clipped by 5 bases and J by 6 bases; unmatched bases: 7. CDR1 SGHTA and CDR2 FQGNSA come from the germline V gene. This CDR3 is built from 15 residues. CDR3 DNA: TGTGCCAGCAGCCCAGGACTAGCGGGAGTTCTCGAGCAGTACTTC. Protein sequence: CASSPGLAGVLEQYF.

This chain's CDR3 is CASRRGGSSYEQYF. Written as DNA, the CDR3 is TGTGCCAGCAGGCGGGGAGGGAGCTCCTACGAGCAGTACTTC. The chain uses TRBV6-5 and TRBJ2-7; 7 bases align to TRBD2. The CDR3 spans 14 residues. Germline assignment: CDR1 MNHEY and CDR2 SVGAGI. Trimming at V came to 6 bases and at J to 0 bases, leaving 5 bases not matched to a gene.

A few counts support this clone. V gene TRBV7-2 combines with J gene TRBJ2-7, with 10 positions matching TRBD1. V lost 3 bases and J lost 6; bases outside the gene matches: 5. The CDR3 spans 14 residues. Germline V lookup: CDR1 SGHTA, CDR2 FQGNSA. The CDR3 DNA follows: TGTGCCAGCAGCTTGGGACAGGGGACCCTCGAGCAGTACTTC. Translation: CASSLGQGTLEQYF. The full variable domain, completed using reference TRBV7-2 and TRBJ2-7, is GAGVSQSPSNKVTEKGKDVELRCDPISGHTALYWYRQSLGQGLEFLIYFQGNSAPDKSGLPSDRFSAERTGGSVSTLTIQRTQQEDSAVYLCASSLGQGTLEQYFGPGTRLTVT.

The chain links TRBV4-3 to TRBJ2-1; the match to TRBD2 covers 15 bases. After removal of 1 base from V and 6 bases from J, the junction contained 4 bases not matched to a gene. Germline V gene sequence: CDR1 LGHNA, CDR2 YSLEER. This CDR3 contains 17 residues. This chain's CDR3 is CASSQGTSGRASNEQFF. The CDR3 nucleotides are TGCGCCAGCAGCCAAGGGACTAGCGGGAGGGCGTCCAATGAGCAGTTCTTC.

V is TRBV4-2 and J is TRBJ2-1; D is ambiguous. CDR1 LGHNA and CDR2 YNFKEQ come from the germline V gene. V lost 0 bases to trimming and J lost 10 bases, with 10 bases between them. The CDR3 sequence is 13 residues long. This chain's CDR3 is CASSQDSAEEQFF. The CDR3 nucleotides are TGTGCCAGCAGCCAAGACTCGGCGGAGGAGCAGTTCTTC.

The V call is TRBV7-2, the J call TRBJ1-2, with TRBD1 identical over 9 bases. The CDR3 consists of 12 residues. V lost 3 bases, J lost 8 bases, and 1 base stayed unmatched. From germline, CDR1 is SGHTA and CDR2 FQGNSA. The CDR3 sequence is CASSLTGGGYTF. The CDR3 DNA sequence: TGTGCCAGCAGCTTGACAGGGGGAGGCTACACCTTC.

V usage is TRBV30 and J usage is TRBJ1-1; D perhaps matches TRBD1 (6 bases). With 1 base removed from V and 0 bases from J, the gap between germline ends came to 6 bases. CDR3 size: 13 residues. Per the germline V gene, CDR1 is GTSNPN and CDR2 is SVGIG (reference sequence). This CDR3 is CAWSGQVNTEAFF. DNA for the CDR3: TGTGCCTGGAGTGGACAGGTGAACACTGAAGCTTTCTTT.

V gene TRBV5-1 combines with J gene TRBJ2-3, with D tentatively TRBD2 (6 bases). V was clipped by 6 bases and J by 1 base, with 12 bases between them. Looked up from germline, CDR1 is SGHRS and CDR2 is YFSETQ. The CDR3 has 14 residues. The CDR3 DNA is TGCGCCAGCAAGGTGGCTAGCGGCACAGATACGCAGTATTTT. Amino acid sequence: CASKVASGTDTQYF.

In its sample, this clone was seen once. The CDR3 here is CASSFRESYEQYF. The CDR3 nucleotides read TGTGCCAGCAGCTTTCGAGAGTCCTACGAGCAGTACTTC. The V gene is TRBV7-2, the J gene TRBJ2-7; no reliable D call. The CDR3 runs 13 residues. V gave up 3 bases and J gave up 1 base, with 7 bases separating them. Germline V gives CDR1 SGHTA, CDR2 FQGNSA.

The CDR3 spells CASSSSRVPEAFF. Written as DNA, the CDR3 is TGTGCCAGCAGCTCCTCACGGGTACCTGAAGCTTTCTTT. The chain employs TRBV5-5 and TRBJ1-1; D is unclear. CDR1 and CDR2 from the germline V gene are SGHKS and YYEKEE (reference sequence). This CDR3 comprises 13 residues. Trimming pared 3 bases from V and 6 bases from J, leaving 12 bases between.

The chain combines TRBV10-3 with TRBJ1-5, with 7 bases identical to TRBD1. V shed 4 bases and J 7 bases; nucleotides not matched to a gene: 7. CDR1 and CDR2 (germline): ENHRY, SYGVKD. CDR3 length: 14 amino acids. The CDR3 spells CAISGDRAGQPQHF. The CDR3 DNA is TGTGCCATCAGTGGAGACAGGGCTGGGCAGCCCCAGCATTTT.

This clone was seen just once. The genes are TRBV19 and TRBJ2-2; the D gene is possibly TRBD2 (6 bases). This CDR3 spans 15 amino acids. The germline V gene has CDR1 LNHDA and CDR2 SQIVND (reference sequence). V was pared by 6 bases and J by 2 bases, with 13 bases between. The CDR3 region is CASSEAGFNTGELFF. Here the CDR3 DNA reads TGTGCCAGTAGCGAAGCGGGCTTTAACACCGGGGAGCTGTTTTTT.

CDR3 region: CASSPKYSGDEKLFF. The CDR3 DNA sequence: TGTGCCAGCAGCCCCAAGTATAGCGGCGATGAAAAACTGTTTTTT. The chain carries TRBV4-2 and TRBJ1-4; D gene ambiguous. V lost 4 bases to trimming and J lost 6 bases, with 15 bases between them. Germline CDR1 and CDR2: LGHNA and YNFKEQ. This CDR3 spans 15 amino acids.

V usage is TRBV5-4 and J usage is TRBJ2-5, with D maybe TRBD2 (7 bases). Matching the DNA end better, TRBJ2-7 makes the J call doubtful. CDR1 and CDR2 from the germline V gene are SGHNT and YYREEE (reference sequence). This CDR3 region has 15 residues. The CDR3 loop reads CASSYGGGSTYEQYF. CDR3 sequence (DNA): TGTGCCAGCAGCTACGGGGGCGGGAGCACCTACGAGCAGTACTTC.

V is TRBV5-1 and J is TRBJ1-1, with TRBD1 matching over 9 bases. Trimming cost V 3 bases and J 12 bases; bases outside gene matches: 9. Germline loops: CDR1 SGHRS, CDR2 YFSETQ. This CDR3 has 13 amino acids. CDR3 DNA: TGCGCCAGCAGCTCAGGACAGGGGCCATGGACTTTCTTT. This translates into CASSSGQGPWTFF.

The J gene is TRBJ2-1, the V gene TRBV28; D may be TRBD2 (6 bases). The germline V and J ends were trimmed by 4 bases and 7 bases, with 17 bases remaining between them. Per germline, CDR1 MDHEN and CDR2 SYDVKM. CDR3 size: 15 residues. The CDR3 DNA reads TGTGCCAGCAGTTCACGGGACTGGGGCGGGAATGAGCAGTTCTTC. Protein sequence: CASSSRDWGGNEQFF.

Here the CDR3 reads CASCRDLAQPQHF. The CDR3 DNA follows: TGTGCCAGCTGCCGGGATTTGGCCCAGCCCCAGCATTTT. This rearrangement joins TRBV7-8 to TRBJ1-5; D uncertain. This CDR3 spans 13 amino acids. Trimming pared 8 bases from V and 7 bases from J, leaving 15 bases between. Germline assignment: CDR1 SGHVS and CDR2 FQNEAQ. Full variable domain (rest looked up from reference TRBV7-8 and TRBJ1-5): GAGVSQSPRYKVAKRGQDVALRCDPISGHVSLFWYQQALGQGPEFLTYFQNEAQLDKSGLPSDRFFAERPEGSVSTLKIQRTQQEDSAVYLCASCRDLAQPQHFGDGTRLSIL.